These T cell receptor beta chains were read from a single sample in a study of blood T cell repertoires in COVID-19. The repertoire was sequenced with immunoSEQ multiplex PCR; TCRdb's copy has only in-frame clones and lacks some. Among approximately 290,000 clones listed, approximately 86% were seen once. The sample comprised peripheral blood. These TCRs come from a human donor with COVID-19, enrolled during active disease. The donor label of this sample is uncertain. Both conserved end residues are part of each CDR3. D genes are given only for firm matches. Only some rows state a clone size, as once, few, many or a class for expanded clones.

15,NA,TRBD1,TRBJ1-1,TRBV19,CASSIGTGVLTEAFF,TGTGCCAGTAGTATAGGGACAGGGGTTCTCACTGAAGCTTTCTTT
16,NA,NA,TRBJ2-2,TRBV2,CASRGTLGSDTGELFF,TGTGCCAGCAGAGGTACCCTCGGGTCGGACACCGGGGAGCTGTTTTTT
18,NA,TRBD2,TRBJ2-7,TRBV19,CASSPRPRLAGDSYEQYF,TGTGCCAGTAGTCCCCGACCACGGCTAGCGGGTGACTCCTACGAGCAGTACTTC
16,NA,TRBD1,TRBJ1-1,TRBV11-1,CASSRGQGWLRTEAFF,TGTGCCAGCAGCCGAGGACAGGGGTGGTTACGCACTGAAGCTTTCTTT
13,NA,NA,TRBJ1-1,TRBV27,CASIIGGGTEAFF,TGTGCCAGCATCATTGGGGGGGGTACTGAAGCTTTCTTT
17,NA,TRBD2,TRBJ2-4,TRBV7-9,CASSLEGGGRGLNIQYF,TGTGCCAGCAGCCTTGAAGGTGGCGGGAGAGGTCTAAACATTCAGTACTTC
15,NA,NA,TRBJ1-1,TRBV19,CASSNGVGLHTEAFF,TGTGCCAGTAGTAACGGGGTTGGCTTGCACACTGAAGCTTTCTTT
14,few,TRBD1,TRBJ1-2,TRBV5-4,CASGSTGGASGYTF,TGTGCCAGTGGGTCGACAGGGGGCGCTTCTGGCTACACCTTC
11,few,NA,TRBJ2-7,TRBV10-3,CASSPASEQYF,TGTGCCAGTTCGCCCGCGTCCGAGCAGTACTTC
16,NA,TRBD2,TRBJ2-5,TRBV7-9,CASSKGLAGEQETQYF,TGTGCCAGCAGTAAGGGACTAGCGGGAGAGCAAGAGACCCAGTACTTC
12,NA,NA,TRBJ1-1,TRBV20-1,CSASGSYTEAFF,TGCAGTGCTAGTGGAAGCTACACTGAAGCTTTCTTT
15,NA,TRBD1,TRBJ2-2,TRBV7-3,CASSTQDRRGGELFF,TGTGCCAGCAGCACGCAGGACAGGAGAGGCGGGGAGCTGTTTTTT
14,NA,NA,TRBJ2-1,TRBV6-5,CAFGGLAVWNEQFF,TGTGCCTTCGGAGGCCTAGCAGTATGGAATGAGCAGTTCTTC
16,NA,TRBD2,TRBJ2-2,TRBV7-3,CASSSVLAGEIGELFF,TGTGCCAGCAGCTCCGTCCTAGCGGGAGAAATCGGGGAGCTGTTTTTT
15,once,NA,TRBJ2-5,TRBV4-1,CASSSDSTYQETQYF,TGCGCCAGCAGCTCTGACAGTACGTACCAAGAGACCCAGTACTTC
18,NA,TRBD2,TRBJ2-6,TRBV10-3,CAISGDSGGPPGANVLTF,TGTGCCATCAGTGGGGATAGCGGGGGCCCTCCAGGGGCCAACGTCCTGACTTTC
15,NA,TRBD1,TRBJ1-1,TRBV7-9,CASSFYARGDTEAFF,TGTGCCAGCAGCTTTTACGCCAGGGGGGACACTGAAGCTTTCTTT
11,NA,TRBD1,TRBJ2-5,TRBV6-5,CASGTGETQYF,TGTGCCAGCGGGACAGGAGAGACCCAGTACTTC
16,NA,TRBD1,TRBJ1-6,TRBV5-1,CASSPDGQGVYSPLHF,TGCGCCAGCAGCCCGGATGGACAGGGAGTCTACTCACCCCTCCACTTT
13,NA,NA,TRBJ2-2,TRBV28,CANRDGVTGELFF,TGTGCCAACCGGGATGGGGTCACCGGGGAGCTGTTTTTT
12,NA,NA,TRBJ1-2,TRBV12-3/TRBV12-4,CASSLFPGGYTF,TGTGCCAGCAGCCTGTTTCCGGGAGGCTACACCTTC
16,NA,TRBD1,TRBJ2-2,TRBV7-8,CASSPHRGARSGELFF,TGTGCCAGCAGCCCCCACAGGGGCGCCAGGAGCGGGGAGCTGTTTTTT
16,NA,NA,TRBJ1-5,TRBV23-1,CASSHPAPGRYQPQHF,TGCGCCAGCAGTCACCCGGCCCCAGGGCGTTATCAGCCCCAGCATTTT
16,NA,TRBD1,TRBJ2-5,TRBV9,CASSGGTGGYQETQYF,TGTGCCAGCAGCGGAGGGACAGGGGGGTACCAAGAGACCCAGTACTTC
15,NA,TRBD2,TRBJ2-1,TRBV7-2,CASSFGAGAGNEQFF,TGTGCCAGCAGCTTCGGGGCGGGAGCGGGGAATGAGCAGTTCTTC
11,NA,TRBD1,TRBJ2-7,TRBV20-1,CSARQGDEQYF,TGCAGTGCTAGACAGGGGGACGAGCAGTACTTC
14,NA,TRBD1,TRBJ1-5,TRBV2,CASSFDRVSQPQHF,TGTGCCAGCAGTTTCGACAGGGTGAGTCAGCCCCAGCATTTT
15,once,TRBD2,TRBJ2-3,TRBV12-5,CASGYSGTSTDTQYF,TGTGCTAGTGGCTATAGCGGGACCAGCACAGATACGCAGTATTTT
16,NA,TRBD2,TRBJ2-1,TRBV7-8,CASSLAGGLAKNEQFF,TGTGCCAGCAGCTTAGCTGGGGGACTAGCGAAAAATGAGCAGTTCTTC
15,NA,NA,TRBJ1-4,TRBV5-6,CASSSPGDRYEKLFF,TGTGCCAGCAGCTCCCCAGGGGATCGCTATGAAAAACTGTTTTTT